The 4 T cell receptor beta chains below were found in one sample sequenced in a study of blood T cell repertoires in COVID-19. The repertoire was sequenced with immunoSEQ multiplex PCR; TCRdb's copy has only in-frame clones and lacks some. Of hundreds of thousands of clones in the sample, roughly 92% were seen once. The sequenced sample was peripheral blood. These receptors were collected from a man aged 60 to 75 with COVID-19, enrolled during active disease.

The J gene is TRBJ1-6, the V gene TRBV4-3; TRBD1 matches at 7 bases. This CDR3 has 17 amino acids. The germline gives CDR1 LGHNA, CDR2 YSLEER. The J segment lost 8 bases and the V segment lost 0 bases, leaving 10 bases of the junction unmatched. The CDR3 bases are TGCGCCAGCAGCCAAGATCTAAGGGGGCAGTCGGATTCACCCCTCCACTTT. It translates to CASSQDLRGQSDSPLHF.

The sample holds a few counts of this clone. This chain connects TRBV28 to TRBJ1-2; 8 nucleotides agree with TRBD1. The CDR3 is 13 residues long. From germline, CDR1 is MDHEN and CDR2 SYDVKM. J lost 4 bases, V lost 11 bases, and 9 bases had no gene match. DNA for the CDR3: TGTGCCTACGGGGACAGGAAAAGCTATGGCTACACCTTC. This encodes CAYGDRKSYGYTF.

The chain combines TRBV11-2 with TRBJ2-2; 7 nucleotides agree with TRBD1. In germline, CDR1 is SGHAT, CDR2 FQNNGV. V shed 10 bases, J shed 6 bases, and the junction held 17 bases outside the gene matches. The CDR3 consists of 16 residues. The CDR3 protein is CATIKHHRGRAGELFF. CDR3 nucleotides: TGTGCCACTATAAAACACCACAGGGGTCGGGCCGGGGAGCTGTTTTTT.

The V and J genes are TRBV7-2 and TRBJ2-3, with 12 nucleotides matching TRBD2. This CDR3 is built from 16 residues. The V and J ends lost 4 bases and 1 base, in that order; junction bases with no gene match: 3. Per the germline V gene, CDR1 is SGHTA and CDR2 is FQGNSA. Here the CDR3 reads CASSSGLAGRTDTQYF. CDR3 DNA: TGTGCCAGCAGCTCCGGACTAGCGGGACGCACAGATACGCAGTATTTT.